This is a list of T cell receptor beta chains from one sample in a study of T cells in Graves' hyperthyroidism and ophthalmopathy. MiXCR, run by TCRdb on the multiplex PCR reads, gives a single entry per CDR3 protein. The data hold around 97,000 distinct CDR3 sequences, with 40% to 50% observed a single time. Sequencing input: blood. The receptors shown here come from a man aged 35 to 55 with Graves' hyperthyroidism. Both conserved end residues are part of each CDR3. A D gene is named only where the DNA matches it firmly. Rows may omit the clone size; those that give it use once, few, many or a size class.

v_gene	d_gene	abundance	j_gene	CDR3aa	CDR3nt
TRBV29-1	-	-	TRBJ1-2	CSSPGRHGYTF	TGCAGCTCACCAGGGAGGCATGGCTACACCTTC
TRBV7-9	-	-	TRBJ2-2	CASSSRVGELFF	TGTGCCAGCAGTTCCAGGGTTGGGGAGCTGTTTTTT
TRBV5-1	TRBD1	-	TRBJ2-5	CASSPWTGGYETQYF	TGCGCCAGCAGCCCATGGACAGGGGGGTACGAGACCCAGTACTTC
TRBV25-1	TRBD1	-	TRBJ1-1	CACSAGTGPYTEAFF	TGTGCCTGCAGTGCCGGGACAGGGCCCTACACTGAAGCTTTCTTC
TRBV7-9	TRBD2	-	TRBJ2-3	CASSTSGDLGTDTQYF	TGTGCCAGCAGCACTAGCGGGGATTTGGGCACAGATACGCAGTATTTT
TRBV20-1	-	many	TRBJ2-5	CSARGAGAAQYF	TGCAGTGCTAGAGGTGCTGGCGCGGCTCAATACTTC
TRBV7-9	TRBD1	-	TRBJ2-2	CASSPGQGGLGANTGELFF	TGTGCCAGCAGCCCCGGACAGGGGGGCCTAGGGGCGAACACCGGGGAGCTGTTTTTT
TRBV29-1	-	-	TRBJ2-2	CSVLAAGLGSNTGELFF	TGCAGCGTTCTTGCGGCAGGCCTTGGGTCGAACACCGGGGAGCTGTTTTTT
TRBV5-8	TRBD2	many	TRBJ2-1	CASSPGTKEVYEQFF	TGTGCCAGCAGCCCCGGGACTAAGGAGGTATATGAGCAGTTCTTC
TRBV5-1	-	many	TRBJ2-3	CASSLRAGPDTQYF	TGCGCCAGCAGCTTGAGAGCAGGGCCAGATACGCAGTATTTT
TRBV19	-	-	TRBJ2-3	CASSPRQTDTQYF	TGTGCCAGCTCACCAAGACAGACAGATACGCAGTATTTT
TRBV2	-	-	TRBJ2-3	CASRGDRDDSTDTQYF	TGTGCCAGCAGGGGGGACCGGGACGATAGCACAGATACGCAGTATTTT
TRBV7-9	TRBD2	many	TRBJ2-5	CASSFLAGGQETQYF	TGTGCCAGCAGCTTCCTAGCGGGGGGCCAAGAGACCCAGTACTTC
TRBV11-3	-	many	TRBJ2-5	CASSSQNTEETQYF	TGTGCCAGCAGCTCTCAGAACACCGAAGAGACCCAGTACTTC
TRBV29-1	-	-	TRBJ1-1	CSAALNTEAFF	TGTAGCGCCGCATTGAACACTGAAGCTTTCTTT
TRBV6-2/TRBV6-3	-	many	TRBJ2-7	CASSYRGARSLEQYF	TGTGCCAGCAGTTACCGGGGGGCCCGGTCGTTGGAGCAGTACTTC
TRBV5-1	TRBD1	many	TRBJ2-3	CASSLSPTGQDTQYF	TGCGCCAGCAGCTTATCTCCGACAGGGCAAGATACGCAGTATTTT
TRBV9	-	many	TRBJ1-2	CASSVDGGGNYGYTF	TGTGCCAGCAGCGTAGATGGTGGGGGCAACTATGGCTACACCTTC
TRBV7-9	TRBD1	-	TRBJ1-4	CASSSGRQGNEKLFF	TGTGCCAGCAGCTCTGGAAGACAGGGAAATGAAAAACTGTTTTTT
TRBV6-6	-	-	TRBJ2-5	CASDIRGWRETQYF	TGTGCCAGCGATATCCGGGGGTGGAGAGAGACCCAGTACTTC
TRBV12-3/TRBV12-4	TRBD2	-	TRBJ2-1	CASSWDRSSGGGYNEQFF	TGTGCCAGCAGTTGGGACAGGAGTAGCGGGGGGGGCTACAATGAGCAGTTCTTC
TRBV5-5	TRBD2	many	TRBJ2-6	CASSSQLAAGANVLTF	TGTGCCAGCAGCTCACAACTAGCGGCCGGGGCCAACGTCCTGACTTTC
TRBV4-2	-	-	TRBJ2-7	CASSQVTFAYEQYF	TGTGCCAGCAGCCAAGTTACCTTCGCCTACGAGCAGTACTTC
TRBV13	TRBD2	-	TRBJ2-7	CASSLGRKAGVSYEQYF	TGTGCCAGCAGCTTAGGCCGTAAGGCGGGGGTCTCCTACGAGCAGTACTTC
TRBV5-1	-	-	TRBJ2-5	CASSLGGETLYF	TGCGCCAGCAGCTTGGGAGGGGAGACCCTGTACTTC
TRBV19	TRBD1	once	TRBJ2-2	CASSRLGQGTTGELFF	TGTGCTAGTAGTAGATTAGGACAGGGGACAACCGGGGAGCTGTTTTTT
TRBV7-2	-	-	TRBJ2-1	CAGSLRREVYYNEQFF	TGTGCCGGCAGTTTACGGAGGGAGGTCTACTACAATGAGCAGTTCTTC
TRBV7-9	-	few	TRBJ1-2	CASSPQGWYGYTF	TGTGCCAGCAGCCCCCAGGGTTGGTATGGCTACACCTTC
TRBV4-3	-	many	TRBJ2-3	CASSQDLLIDTQYF	TGCGCCAGCAGCCAAGATCTCCTTATAGACACGCAGTATTTT
TRBV20-1	-	-	TRBJ1-1	CGAGPGGNTEAFF	TGCGGTGCTGGGCCCGGGGGGAACACTGAAGCTTTCTTT
TRBV2	TRBD2	-	TRBJ2-5	CASTPGLEGQETQYF	TGTGCCAGCACCCCGGGACTAGAGGGGCAAGAGACCCAGTACTTC
TRBV10-3	-	-	TRBJ2-3	CAISESGADTQYF	TGTGCCATCAGTGAGTCGGGGGCAGATACGCAGTATTTC
TRBV5-4	TRBD1	many	TRBJ1-3	CASSLQGAHTIYF	TGTGCCAGCAGCTTACAGGGGGCGCACACCATATATTTT
TRBV20-1	TRBD2	-	TRBJ2-7	CSARDGASGGANTGEQYF	TGCAGTGCTAGAGATGGAGCTAGCGGGGGGGCAAACACCGGGGAGCAGTACTTC
TRBV20-1	-	many	TRBJ1-3	CSAKISGNTIYF	TGCAGTGCAAAGATATCTGGAAACACCATATATTTT
TRBV24-1	-	many	TRBJ2-5	CATSVVKPQETQYF	TGTGCCACCAGTGTAGTGAAACCCCAAGAGACCCAGTACTTC
TRBV24-1	TRBD2	-	TRBJ2-7	CATSEASGWNSYEQYF	TGTGCCACCAGTGAGGCTAGCGGGTGGAACTCCTACGAGCAGTACTTC
TRBV7-2	TRBD1	-	TRBJ1-1	CASSSSGTVMNTEAFF	TGTGCCAGCAGTTCCTCCGGGACAGTCATGAACACTGAAGCTTTCTTT
TRBV12-3/TRBV12-4	-	many	TRBJ1-2	CASSRPGLPEVGYTF	TGTGCCAGCAGCCGACCGGGACTGCCCGAGGTTGGCTACACCTTC
TRBV7-6	-	-	TRBJ2-3	CASSLGTEQYF	TGTGCCAGCAGCTTAGGGACAGAGCAGTATTTT
TRBV3-1	-	many	TRBJ2-3	CASSHVDTQYF	TGTGCCAGCAGCCATGTGGATACGCAGTATTTT
TRBV20-1	TRBD2	-	TRBJ2-7	CSARDQLLAGDTGEQYF	TGCAGTGCTAGAGATCAATTACTAGCGGGGGACACCGGGGAGCAGTACTTC
TRBV9	-	many	TRBJ1-1	CASSSTGEAFF	TGTGCCAGCAGCTCCACGGGGGAAGCTTTCTTT
TRBV11-2	-	-	TRBJ1-1	CASSQQQGYNEAFF	TGTGCCAGCAGCCAACAACAGGGATACAATGAAGCTTTCTTT